The entry that follows covers one T cell receptor (beta chain) sequence. TCRdb keeps only in-frame clones here, not all; method: immunoSEQ multiplex PCR. This sample yields hundreds of thousands of clones, of which approximately 80% are seen a single time; about 8.9% belongs to the top ten. This entry belongs to a study of blood T cell repertoires in COVID-19. Germline-derived CDR1 and CDR2 are SGHRS and YFSETQ. CDR3 length equals 13 residues. V gave up 4 bases and J gave up 10 bases, with 17 bases separating them. The sample consisted of peripheral blood. This receptor was taken from a man older than 75 with acute or convalescent COVID-19. This chain joins TRBV5-1 and TRBJ1-1; tentatively, D is TRBD1 (5 bases). The CDR3 reads CASSRSGEPGAFF. Here the CDR3 DNA reads TGCGCCAGCAGCAGATCGGGGGAACCGGGAGCTTTCTTT.